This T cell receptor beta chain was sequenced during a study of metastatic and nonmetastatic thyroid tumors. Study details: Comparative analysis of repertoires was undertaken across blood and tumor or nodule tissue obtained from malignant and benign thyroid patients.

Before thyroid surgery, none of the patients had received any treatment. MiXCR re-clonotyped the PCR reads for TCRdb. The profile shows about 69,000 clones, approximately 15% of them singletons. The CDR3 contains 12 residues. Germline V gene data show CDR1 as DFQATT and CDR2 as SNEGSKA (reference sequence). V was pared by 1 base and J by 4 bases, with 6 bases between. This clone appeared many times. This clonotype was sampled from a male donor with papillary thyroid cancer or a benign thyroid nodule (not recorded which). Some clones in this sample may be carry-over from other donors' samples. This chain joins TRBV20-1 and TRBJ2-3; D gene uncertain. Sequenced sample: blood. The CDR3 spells CSARVYADTQYF. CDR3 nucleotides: TGCAGTGCTAGAGTCTACGCAGATACGCAGTATTTT.